The 17 T cell receptor beta chains presented below share a single source sample, sequenced in a study of PD-1 blockade in classical Hodgkin lymphoma. The patients all showed relapse after autologous stem cell transplantation, while their brentuximab vedotin exposure varied. Researchers report purifying CD4+ T cells from thawed PBMCs by magnetic negative selection. Sequenced by immunoSEQ multiplex PCR; TCRdb stores in-frame clones only, minus some. In the table there are some 26,000 clones, over 80% of which are singletons. The sequencing used CD4+ T cells from blood, collected at baseline. The receptors here all came from a human donor with classical Hodgkin lymphoma.

This chain links TRBV28 with TRBJ2-7; D not certain. The CDR3 extends over 16 amino acids. Germline CDR1 is MDHEN and CDR2 is SYDVKM. V dropped 7 bases and J dropped 6 bases, with 25 bases sitting between them. CDR3 DNA: TGTGCCAGCACCGTTATCCCCAATTCGTCCCCATCCGAGCAGTACTTC. As protein: CASTVIPNSSPSEQYF.

The chain has TRBV5-1 and TRBJ1-6; D is perhaps TRBD1 (5 bases). Germline lookup yields CDR1 SGHRS and CDR2 YFSETQ. The CDR3 contains 14 residues. The V end was cut by 4 bases, the J end by 8 bases, with 13 bases between. Here the CDR3 reads CASSPGTVHSPLHF. CDR3 DNA sequence: TGCGCCAGCAGCCCGGGGACGGTTCATTCACCCCTCCACTTT.

The chain carries TRBV28 and TRBJ1-1, with D unclear. V was trimmed by 7 bases and J by 0 bases, leaving 12 bases between them. The CDR3 is made up of 14 amino acids. Germline V gene sequence: CDR1 MDHEN, CDR2 SYDVKM. The CDR3 DNA follows: TGTGCCAGCACCATACCCCCGCTGAACACTGAAGCTTTCTTT. It codes for CASTIPPLNTEAFF. Full variable domain (remainder filled in from reference TRBV28 and TRBJ1-1): DVKVTQSSRYLVKRTGEKVFLECVQDMDHENMFWYRQDPGLGLRLIYFSYDVKMKEKGDIPEGYSVSREKKERFSLILESASTNQTSMYLCASTIPPLNTEAFFGQGTRLTVV.

The chain recombines TRBV27 with TRBJ2-7, with D uncertain. This CDR3 is 12 amino acids long. Trimming took 3 bases from V and 3 from J, leaving 6 bases between them. Germline CDR1 is MNHEY and CDR2 is SMNVEV (reference sequence). The CDR3 sequence: CASSLTGYEQYF. DNA of the CDR3: TGTGCCAGCAGTTTGACGGGCTACGAGCAGTACTTC.

The V gene is TRBV4-2, the J gene TRBJ1-4; 8 bases line up with TRBD1. With 4 bases clipped from V and 5 bases from J, the junction kept 12 bases outside the gene matches. The CDR3 loop spans 17 amino acids. Germline assignment: CDR1 LGHNA and CDR2 YNFKEQ. The CDR3 sequence is CASSLSAPGGANEKLFF. DNA for the CDR3: TGTGCCAGCAGCCTCTCCGCTCCAGGGGGCGCAAATGAAAAACTGTTTTTT.

The chain has TRBV7-3 and TRBJ2-5, with TRBD1 as a possible D gene (6 bases). CDR1 SGHTA and CDR2 FQGTGA come from the germline V gene. V gave up 4 bases and J gave up 2 bases, with 8 bases separating them. The CDR3 extends over 13 amino acids. CDR3 amino acids: CASSSDRQETQYF. In DNA form, the CDR3 reads TGTGCCAGCAGCTCGGACAGACAAGAGACCCAGTACTTC.

The count of this clone is one. This chain links TRBV4-3 with TRBJ1-2; 8 bases align to TRBD1. This CDR3 comprises 14 residues. Trimming removed 3 bases from V and 3 bases from J; junction bases left unmatched: 3. Germline V gene lookup returns CDR1 LGHNA and CDR2 YSLEER. The CDR3 nucleotides are TGCGCCAGCAGCCAGGGACAGGCCTACTATGGCTACACCTTC. It translates to CASSQGQAYYGYTF.

This clone showed up just a few times. The rearrangement joins TRBV5-1 to TRBJ2-1; 8 nucleotides agree with TRBD1. The CDR3 totals 14 residues. V lost 3 bases and J lost 8; bases outside the gene matches: 7. Germline V CDR1 and CDR2: SGHRS, YFSETQ. The CDR3 sequence is CASSSLPGGDEQFF. In nucleotides, the CDR3 is TGCGCCAGCAGCTCGTTGCCAGGGGGCGATGAGCAGTTCTTC.

This sequence joins TRBV11-1 and TRBJ2-1; D might be TRBD1 (7 bases). V lost 3 bases and J lost 7, with 16 bases in between. CDR1 is SGHAT and CDR2 is FQDESV in the germline V gene (reference sequence). This CDR3 spans 15 amino acids. The CDR3, as DNA: TGTGCCAGCAGCTTCAGGGGGGCCCAACATAATGAGCAGTTCTTC. Protein: CASSFRGAQHNEQFF.

The chain employs TRBV4-3 and TRBJ1-6; perhaps TRBD1 as D (5 bases). In germline, CDR1 is LGHNA, CDR2 YSLEER. V shed 4 bases and J shed 10 bases, with 23 bases lying between them. The CDR3 is made up of 17 amino acids. CDR3 sequence reads: CASSRRGTGTQGSPLHF. The DNA of the CDR3 is TGCGCCAGCAGCCGACGAGGAACCGGGACCCAAGGATCACCCCTCCACTTT.

CDR3 bases: TGTGCCAGCAGCACAAGCTGGGAGGGACAAGAGACCCAGTACTTC. As protein: CASSTSWEGQETQYF. The rearrangement joins TRBV6-1 to TRBJ2-5, with 7 bases lining up with TRBD2. V was pared by 6 bases and J by 2 bases, with 9 bases of the junction left unmatched. The CDR3 consists of 15 residues. In germline, CDR1 is MNHNS, CDR2 SASEGT.

The chain recombines TRBV7-2 with TRBJ1-1; D is perhaps TRBD1 (6 bases). Trimming removed 8 bases at V and 1 base at J, with 17 bases between. The germline V gene encodes CDR1 SGHTA and CDR2 FQGNSA. The length of the CDR3 is 15 residues. CDR3 DNA sequence: TGTGCCAGCTCCAACACCCGGGGGGCGAACACTGAAGCTTTCTTT. Its translation: CASSNTRGANTEAFF.

The chain is built from TRBV19 and TRBJ2-3; D perhaps matches TRBD2 (5 bases). From germline, CDR1 is LNHDA and CDR2 SQIVND (reference sequence). The CDR3 has 13 residues. Trimming removed 2 bases at V and 3 bases at J, with 6 bases between. CDR3 nucleotide sequence: TGTGCCAGTAGTATAACGGGGACAGATACGCAGTATTTT. It translates to CASSITGTDTQYF.

This chain uses TRBV5-1 with TRBJ1-2; D unclear. With 0 bases removed from V and 8 bases from J, the gap between germline ends came to 11 bases. The germline V gene encodes CDR1 SGHRS and CDR2 YFSETQ. This CDR3 region has 13 residues. CDR3 sequence: CASSLDFQGGYTF. In DNA, the CDR3 is TGCGCCAGCAGCTTGGATTTCCAAGGGGGCTACACCTTC.

The chain combines TRBV7-3 with TRBJ2-3, with D unclear. Trimming removed 3 bases from V and 2 bases from J, with 9 bases in between. Germline lookup yields CDR1 SGHTA and CDR2 FQGTGA. This CDR3 contains 14 residues. The CDR3 sequence is CASSFAHTTDTQYF. The DNA of the CDR3 is TGTGCCAGCAGCTTCGCCCATACCACAGATACGCAGTATTTT.

The rearrangement uses TRBV11-2 and TRBJ1-2; perhaps TRBD1 as D (5 bases). CDR1 is SGHAT and CDR2 is FQNNGV in the germline V gene. V was pared by 0 bases and J by 4 bases, with 9 bases between. This CDR3 comprises 14 residues. The CDR3 loop is CASSLDQGRYGYTF. CDR3 DNA: TGTGCCAGCAGCTTAGACCAGGGTCGCTATGGCTACACCTTC.

The chain recombines TRBV18 with TRBJ2-2; 9 nucleotides line up with TRBD1. Germline loops: CDR1 KGHSH, CDR2 LQKENI. After removal of 3 bases from V and 4 bases from J, the junction contained 3 bases not matched to a gene. The CDR3 is 15 amino acids. CDR3 nucleotides: TGTGCCAGCTCACCGGGGACAGGGTCCACCGGGGAGCTGTTTTTT. Protein sequence: CASSPGTGSTGELFF.